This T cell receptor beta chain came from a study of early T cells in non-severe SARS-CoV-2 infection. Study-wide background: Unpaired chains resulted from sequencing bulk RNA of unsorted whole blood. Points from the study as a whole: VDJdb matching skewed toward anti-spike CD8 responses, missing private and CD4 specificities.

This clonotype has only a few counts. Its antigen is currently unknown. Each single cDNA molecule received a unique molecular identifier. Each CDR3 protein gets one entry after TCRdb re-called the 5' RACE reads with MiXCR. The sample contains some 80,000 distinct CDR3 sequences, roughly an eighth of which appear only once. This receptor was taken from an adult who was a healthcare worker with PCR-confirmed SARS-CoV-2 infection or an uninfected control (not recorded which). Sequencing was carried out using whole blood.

CDR3 bases: TGTGCCAGCAGCCAAGAATGGACTGGGTATGGCTACACCTTC. As protein: CASSQEWTGYGYTF. The chain recombines TRBV3-1 with TRBJ1-2, with D unresolved. The CDR3 contains 14 residues. The V gene's germline CDR1 is LGHDT and CDR2 YNNKEL (reference sequence). V was pared by 0 bases and J by 5 bases, with 10 bases between.